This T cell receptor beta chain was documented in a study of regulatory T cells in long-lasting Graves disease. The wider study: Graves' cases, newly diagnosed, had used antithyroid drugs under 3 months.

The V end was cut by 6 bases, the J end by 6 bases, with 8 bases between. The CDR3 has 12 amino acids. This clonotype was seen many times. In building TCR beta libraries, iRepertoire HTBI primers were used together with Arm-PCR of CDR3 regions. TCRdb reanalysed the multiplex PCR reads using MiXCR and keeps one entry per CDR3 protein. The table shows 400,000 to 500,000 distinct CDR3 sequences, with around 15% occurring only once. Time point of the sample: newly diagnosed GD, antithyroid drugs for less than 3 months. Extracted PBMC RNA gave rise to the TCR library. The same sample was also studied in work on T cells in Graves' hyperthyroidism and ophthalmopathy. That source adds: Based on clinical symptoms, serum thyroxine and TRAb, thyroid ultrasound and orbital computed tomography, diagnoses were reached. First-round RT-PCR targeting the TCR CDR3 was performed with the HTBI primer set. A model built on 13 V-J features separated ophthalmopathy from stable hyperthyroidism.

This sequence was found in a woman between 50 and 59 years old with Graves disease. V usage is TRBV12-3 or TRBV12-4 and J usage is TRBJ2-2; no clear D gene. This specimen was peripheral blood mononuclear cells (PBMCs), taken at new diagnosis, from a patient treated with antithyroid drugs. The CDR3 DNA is TGTGCCAGCAGACACCCTGCCGGGGAGCTGTTTTTT. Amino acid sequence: CASRHPAGELFF.